Sequencing of this T cell receptor beta chain was carried out in a study of T cell repertoires in cytomegalovirus infection. Whole-study results and caveats: The ex vivo response was dominated by HLA-C-restricted CMV-specific TCR beta clonotypes.

One entry per CDR3 protein, called by TCRdb with MiXCR from the reads. Of roughly 800,000 distinct CDR3 sequences listed, just under 30% are singletons. The germline V gene has CDR1 SGHNT and CDR2 YYREEE (reference sequence). The CDR3 has 15 amino acids. With 0 bases removed from V and 2 bases from J, the gap between germline ends came to 10 bases. Worth noting for this clonotype: The antigen remains undetermined.

This TCR was recovered from a human donor in good health (CMV status not recorded). Some clones in this sample may be carry-over from other donors' samples. The chain couples TRBV5-4 to TRBJ2-3; D may be TRBD2 (6 bases). The sequences come from cultured CD8+ T cells from PBMCs, collected from culture after CMV antigen stimulation. The DNA of the CDR3 is TGTGCCAGCAGCTTGGTGGTAGCGGACACAGATACGCAGTATTTT. Protein product: CASSLVVADTDTQYF.